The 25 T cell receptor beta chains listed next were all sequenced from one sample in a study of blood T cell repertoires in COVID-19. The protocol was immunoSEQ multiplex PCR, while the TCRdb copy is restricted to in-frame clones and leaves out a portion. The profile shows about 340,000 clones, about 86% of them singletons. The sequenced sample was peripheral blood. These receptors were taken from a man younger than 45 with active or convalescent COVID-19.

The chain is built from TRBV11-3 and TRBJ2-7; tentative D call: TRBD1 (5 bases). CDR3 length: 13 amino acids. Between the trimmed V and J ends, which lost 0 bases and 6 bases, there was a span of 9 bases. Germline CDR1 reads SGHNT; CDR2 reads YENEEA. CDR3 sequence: CASSLDRVGEQYF. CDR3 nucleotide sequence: TGTGCCAGCAGCTTAGACAGGGTCGGCGAGCAGTACTTC.

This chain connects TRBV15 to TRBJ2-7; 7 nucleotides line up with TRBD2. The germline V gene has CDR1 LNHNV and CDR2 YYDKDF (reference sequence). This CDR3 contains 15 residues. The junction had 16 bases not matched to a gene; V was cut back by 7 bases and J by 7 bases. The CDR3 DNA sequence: TGTGCCACCACCAAGAGTGGAAGCGGGGTGGGGGAGCAGTACTTC. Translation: CATTKSGSGVGEQYF. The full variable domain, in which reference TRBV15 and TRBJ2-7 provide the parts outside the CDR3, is DAMVIQNPRYQVTQFGKPVTLSCSQTLNHNVMYWYQQKSSQAPKLLFHYYDKDFNNEADTPDNFQSRRPNTSFCFLDIRSPGLGDTAMYLCATTKSGSGVGEQYFGPGTRLTVT.

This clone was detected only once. DNA of the CDR3: TGCGCCAGCAGCCCCAGAGTAGCGGGGTACGAGCAGTACTTC. Protein: CASSPRVAGYEQYF. The chain employs TRBV5-1 and TRBJ2-7; TRBD2 aligns across 8 bases. Trimming at V came to 4 bases and at J to 4 bases, leaving 7 bases not matched to a gene. The germline gives CDR1 SGHRS, CDR2 YFSETQ. This CDR3 is 14 amino acids long.

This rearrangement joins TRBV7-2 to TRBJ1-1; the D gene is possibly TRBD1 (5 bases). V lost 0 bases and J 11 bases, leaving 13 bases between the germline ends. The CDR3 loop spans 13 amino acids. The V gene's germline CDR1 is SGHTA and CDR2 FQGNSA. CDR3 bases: TGTGCCAGCAGCTTAGCTGAGGCAGGGCCGGCTTTCTTT. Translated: CASSLAEAGPAFF. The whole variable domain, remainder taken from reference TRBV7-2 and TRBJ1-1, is GAGVSQSPSNKVTEKGKDVELRCDPISGHTALYWYRQSLGQGLEFLIYFQGNSAPDKSGLPSDRFSAERTGGSVSTLTIQRTQQEDSAVYLCASSLAEAGPAFFGQGTRLTVV.

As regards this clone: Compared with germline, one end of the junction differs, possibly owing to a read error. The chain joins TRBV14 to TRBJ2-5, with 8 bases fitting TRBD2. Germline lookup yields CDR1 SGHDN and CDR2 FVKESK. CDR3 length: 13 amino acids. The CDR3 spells CASSQVGGAIPHF. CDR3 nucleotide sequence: TGTGCCAGCAGCCAAGTCGGGGGGGCCATTCCCCACTTC.

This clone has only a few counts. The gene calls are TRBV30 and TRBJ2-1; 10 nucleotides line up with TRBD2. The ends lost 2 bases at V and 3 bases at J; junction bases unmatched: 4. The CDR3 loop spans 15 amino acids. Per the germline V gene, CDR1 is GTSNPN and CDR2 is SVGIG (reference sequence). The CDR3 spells CAWSKAGGFYNEQFF. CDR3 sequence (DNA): TGTGCCTGGAGTAAAGCGGGAGGGTTCTACAATGAGCAGTTCTTC.

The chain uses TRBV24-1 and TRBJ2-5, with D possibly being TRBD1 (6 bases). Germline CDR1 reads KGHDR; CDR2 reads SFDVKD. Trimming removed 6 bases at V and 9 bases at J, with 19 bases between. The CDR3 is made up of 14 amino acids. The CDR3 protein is CATSPRTDGRSQYF. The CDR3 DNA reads TGTGCCACCAGTCCTCGGACAGACGGCAGGTCCCAGTACTTC.

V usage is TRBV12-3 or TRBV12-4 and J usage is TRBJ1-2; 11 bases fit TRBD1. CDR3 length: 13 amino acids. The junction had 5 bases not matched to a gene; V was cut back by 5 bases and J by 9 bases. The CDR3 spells CASSLGTGGRYTF. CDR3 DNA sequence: TGTGCCAGCAGTCTAGGGACAGGGGGTCGCTACACCTTC.

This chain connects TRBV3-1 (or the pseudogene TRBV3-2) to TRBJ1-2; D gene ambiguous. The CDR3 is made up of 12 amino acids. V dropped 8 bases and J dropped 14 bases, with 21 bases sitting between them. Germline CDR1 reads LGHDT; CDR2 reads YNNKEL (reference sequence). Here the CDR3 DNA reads TGTGCCAGCGCTCATGGAGATACTGCGGGGACCTTC. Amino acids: CASAHGDTAGTF.

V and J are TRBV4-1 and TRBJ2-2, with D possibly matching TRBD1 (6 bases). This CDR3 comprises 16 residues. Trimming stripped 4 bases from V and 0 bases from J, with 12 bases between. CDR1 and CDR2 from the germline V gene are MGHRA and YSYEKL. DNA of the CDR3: TGCGCCAGCAGCCGGTACGGGACAACGAACACCGGGGAGCTGTTTTTT. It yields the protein CASSRYGTTNTGELFF.

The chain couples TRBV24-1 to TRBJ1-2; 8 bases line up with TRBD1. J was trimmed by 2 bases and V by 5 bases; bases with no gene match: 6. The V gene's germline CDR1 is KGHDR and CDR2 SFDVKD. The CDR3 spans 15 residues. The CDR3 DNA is TGTGCCACCAGTGCCCCGAGACAGGGGAACTATGGCTACACCTTC. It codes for CATSAPRQGNYGYTF.

As DNA, the CDR3 is TGTGCCAGCAGCGTGGGTACTTGGGTACTAGCGGGAGGGCCCTCGGATACGCAGTATTTT. It encodes CASSVGTWVLAGGPSDTQYF. The J gene is TRBJ2-3, the V gene TRBV2, with 13 bases that match TRBD2. Germline trimming cut 6 bases from V and 6 bases from J; bases unmatched to any gene: 21. The germline gives CDR1 SNHLY, CDR2 FYNNEI. The CDR3 length is 20 residues.

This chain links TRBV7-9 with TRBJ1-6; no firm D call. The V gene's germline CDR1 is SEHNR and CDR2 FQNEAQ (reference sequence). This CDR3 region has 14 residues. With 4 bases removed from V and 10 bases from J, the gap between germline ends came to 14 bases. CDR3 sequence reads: CASSSSMGGSPLHF. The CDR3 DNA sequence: TGTGCCAGCAGCTCCTCAATGGGAGGGTCACCCCTCCACTTT.

The CDR3 reads CASSTTPSGGPYEQYF. The CDR3 region has the DNA TGTGCCAGCAGCACGACCCCAAGCGGGGGCCCCTACGAGCAGTACTTC. The V call is TRBV7-6, the J call TRBJ2-7, with 8 bases that match TRBD2. Germline trimming cut 5 bases from V and 2 bases from J; bases unmatched to any gene: 11. CDR3 length equals 16 residues. Germline lookup yields CDR1 SGHVS and CDR2 FNYEAQ.

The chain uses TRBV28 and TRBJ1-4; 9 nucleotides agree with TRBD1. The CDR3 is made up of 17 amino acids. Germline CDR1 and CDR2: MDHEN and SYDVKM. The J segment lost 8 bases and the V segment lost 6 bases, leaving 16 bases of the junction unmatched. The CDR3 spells CASSPGQGYGLGEKLFF. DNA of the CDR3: TGTGCCAGCAGCCCCGGACAGGGGTATGGTTTAGGAGAAAAACTGTTTTTT.

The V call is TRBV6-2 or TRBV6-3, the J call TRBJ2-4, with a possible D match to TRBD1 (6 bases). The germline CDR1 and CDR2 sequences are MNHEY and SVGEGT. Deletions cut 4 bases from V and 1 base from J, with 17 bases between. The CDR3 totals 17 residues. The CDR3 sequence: CASSWNRRQGAKNIQYF. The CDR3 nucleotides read TGTGCCAGCAGTTGGAATCGCCGGCAGGGGGCCAAAAACATTCAGTACTTC.

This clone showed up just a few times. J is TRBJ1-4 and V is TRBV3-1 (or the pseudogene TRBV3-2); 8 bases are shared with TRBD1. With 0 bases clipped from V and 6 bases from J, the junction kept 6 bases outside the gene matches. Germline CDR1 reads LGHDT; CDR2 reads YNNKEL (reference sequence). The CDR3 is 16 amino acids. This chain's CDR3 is CASSQDPAGGYEKLFF. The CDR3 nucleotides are TGTGCCAGCAGCCAAGATCCGGCAGGGGGCTATGAAAAACTGTTTTTT.

The CDR3 here is CASREDLYNEQFF. The DNA for the CDR3 is TGCGCCAGCCGGGAGGATCTCTACAATGAGCAGTTCTTC. This rearrangement joins TRBV5-1 to TRBJ2-1; 7 bases match TRBD2. Trimming at V came to 7 bases and at J to 3 bases, leaving 4 bases not matched to a gene. The germline V gene encodes CDR1 SGHRS and CDR2 YFSETQ. The CDR3 contains 13 residues.

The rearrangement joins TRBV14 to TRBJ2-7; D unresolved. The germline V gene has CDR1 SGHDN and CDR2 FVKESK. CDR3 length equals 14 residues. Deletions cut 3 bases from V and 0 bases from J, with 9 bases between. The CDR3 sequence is CASSQGLGSYEQYF. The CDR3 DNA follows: TGTGCCAGCAGCCAGGGCCTGGGCTCCTACGAGCAGTACTTC.

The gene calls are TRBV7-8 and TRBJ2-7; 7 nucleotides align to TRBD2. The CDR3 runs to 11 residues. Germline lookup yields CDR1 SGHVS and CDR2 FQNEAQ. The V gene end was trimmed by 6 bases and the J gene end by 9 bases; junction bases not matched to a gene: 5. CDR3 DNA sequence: TGTGCCAGCAGTCCAGGCGGGAGGCAGTACTTC. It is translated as CASSPGGRQYF.

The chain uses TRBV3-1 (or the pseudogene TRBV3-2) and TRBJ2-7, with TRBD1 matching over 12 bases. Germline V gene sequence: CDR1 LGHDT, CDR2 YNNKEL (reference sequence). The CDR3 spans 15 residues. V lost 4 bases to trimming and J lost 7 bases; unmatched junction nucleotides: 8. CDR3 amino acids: CASSPGTGGFEEQYF. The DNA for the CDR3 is TGTGCCAGCAGCCCCGGGACAGGGGGCTTTGAAGAGCAGTACTTC.

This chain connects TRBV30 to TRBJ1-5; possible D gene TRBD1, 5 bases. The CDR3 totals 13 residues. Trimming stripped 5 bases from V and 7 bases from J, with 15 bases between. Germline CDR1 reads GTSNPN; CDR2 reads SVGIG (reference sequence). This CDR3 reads CAWSPRGNQPQHF. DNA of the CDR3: TGTGCCTGGTCCCCCCGGGGGAACCAGCCCCAGCATTTT.

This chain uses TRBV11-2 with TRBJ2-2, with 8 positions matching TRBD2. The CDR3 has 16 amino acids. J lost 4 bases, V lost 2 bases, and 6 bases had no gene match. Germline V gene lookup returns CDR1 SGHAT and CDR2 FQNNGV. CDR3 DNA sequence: TGTGCCAGCAGCTTATTCGGGAGGGCCGCCACCGGGGAGCTGTTTTTT. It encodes CASSLFGRAATGELFF.

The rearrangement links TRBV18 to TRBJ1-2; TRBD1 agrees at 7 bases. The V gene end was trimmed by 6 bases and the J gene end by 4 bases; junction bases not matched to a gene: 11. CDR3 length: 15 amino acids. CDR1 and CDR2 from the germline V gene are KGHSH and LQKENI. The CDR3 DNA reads TGTGCCAGCTCGGTCCGACAGGGTGGTACCTATGGCTACACCTTC. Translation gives CASSVRQGGTYGYTF.

This CDR3 reads CASSLGAGASGTPYEQYF. Here the CDR3 DNA reads TGTGCCAGCAGCTTAGGGGCGGGGGCTAGCGGAACACCCTACGAGCAGTACTTC. V usage is TRBV7-2 and J usage is TRBJ2-7; TRBD2 might be the D (7 bases). The CDR3 is 18 amino acids. The V end lost 1 base, the J end lost 2 bases, and 21 bases lay between the germline ends. CDR1 is SGHTA and CDR2 is FQGNSA in the germline V gene.